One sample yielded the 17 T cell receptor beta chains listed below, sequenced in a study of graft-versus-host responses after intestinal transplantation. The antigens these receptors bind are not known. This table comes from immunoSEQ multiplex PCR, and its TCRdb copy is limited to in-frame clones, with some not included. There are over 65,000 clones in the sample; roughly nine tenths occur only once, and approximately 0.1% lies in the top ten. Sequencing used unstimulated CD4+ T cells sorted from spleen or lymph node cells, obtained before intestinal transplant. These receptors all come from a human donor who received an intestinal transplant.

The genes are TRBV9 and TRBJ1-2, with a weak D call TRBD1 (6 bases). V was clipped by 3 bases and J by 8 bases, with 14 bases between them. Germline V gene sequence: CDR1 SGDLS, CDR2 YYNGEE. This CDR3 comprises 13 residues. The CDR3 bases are TGTGCCAGCAGCGCCGACAGGTATGGAGGCTACACCTTC. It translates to CASSADRYGGYTF.

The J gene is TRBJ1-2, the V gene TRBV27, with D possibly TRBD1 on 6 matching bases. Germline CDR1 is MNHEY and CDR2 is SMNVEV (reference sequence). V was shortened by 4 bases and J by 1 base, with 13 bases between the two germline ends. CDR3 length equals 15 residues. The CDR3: CASSSMDSVNYGYTF. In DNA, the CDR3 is TGTGCCAGCAGTTCCATGGACAGCGTTAACTATGGCTACACCTTC.

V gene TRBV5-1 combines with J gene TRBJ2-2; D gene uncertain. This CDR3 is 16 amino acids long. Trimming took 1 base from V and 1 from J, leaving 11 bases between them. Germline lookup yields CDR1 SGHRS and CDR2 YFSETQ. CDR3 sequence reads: CASSLTLRVNTGELFF. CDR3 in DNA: TGCGCCAGCAGCTTGACCCTGAGAGTGAACACCGGGGAGCTGTTTTTT.

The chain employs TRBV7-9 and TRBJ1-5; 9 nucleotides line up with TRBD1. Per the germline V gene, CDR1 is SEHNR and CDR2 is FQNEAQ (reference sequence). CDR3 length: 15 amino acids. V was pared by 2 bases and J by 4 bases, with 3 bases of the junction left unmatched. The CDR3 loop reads CASSLTGTGNQPQHF. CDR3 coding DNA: TGTGCCAGCAGCTTAACCGGGACAGGGAATCAGCCCCAGCATTTT.

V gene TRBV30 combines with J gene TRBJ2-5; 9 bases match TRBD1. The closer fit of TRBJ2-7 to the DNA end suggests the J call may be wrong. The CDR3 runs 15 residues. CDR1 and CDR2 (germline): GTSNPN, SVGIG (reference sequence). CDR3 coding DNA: TGTGCCTGGACTATTCGCGGGACAGGGCCTTACGAGCAGTACTTC. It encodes CAWTIRGTGPYEQYF.

The chain's CDR3 is CASLYRFSHEQYF. The CDR3 coding sequence is TGTGCCAGTCTATACAGGTTTTCCCACGAGCAGTACTTC. V is TRBV21-1 and J is TRBJ2-7; no check of the table's D call, TRBD1, against the DNA was made. TRBV21-1 is an annotated pseudogene. The CDR3 is made up of 13 amino acids.

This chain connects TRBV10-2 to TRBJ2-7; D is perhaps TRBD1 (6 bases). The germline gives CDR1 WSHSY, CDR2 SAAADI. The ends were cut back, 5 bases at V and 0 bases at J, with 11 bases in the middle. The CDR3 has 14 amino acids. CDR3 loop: CASSLGASSYEQYF. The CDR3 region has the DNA TGCGCCAGCAGTCTGGGGGCTAGCTCCTACGAGCAGTACTTC.

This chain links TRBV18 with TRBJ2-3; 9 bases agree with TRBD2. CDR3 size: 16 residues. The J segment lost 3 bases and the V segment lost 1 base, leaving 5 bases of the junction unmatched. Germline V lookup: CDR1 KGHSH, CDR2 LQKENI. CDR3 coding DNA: TGTGCCAGCTCACCACTAGCGGGGGCTGAAACAGATACGCAGTATTTT. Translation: CASSPLAGAETDTQYF.

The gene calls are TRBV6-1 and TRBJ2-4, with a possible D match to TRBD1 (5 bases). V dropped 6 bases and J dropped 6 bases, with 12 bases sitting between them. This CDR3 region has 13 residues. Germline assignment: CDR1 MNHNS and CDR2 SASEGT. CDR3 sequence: CASRAWGLNIQYF. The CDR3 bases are TGTGCCAGCAGGGCGTGGGGCCTAAACATTCAGTACTTC.

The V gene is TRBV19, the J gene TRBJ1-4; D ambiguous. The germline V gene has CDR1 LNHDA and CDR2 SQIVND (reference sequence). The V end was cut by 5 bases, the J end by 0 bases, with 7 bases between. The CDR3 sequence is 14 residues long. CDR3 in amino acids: CASSVRSTNEKLFF. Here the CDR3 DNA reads TGTGCCAGTAGTGTTCGGTCAACTAATGAAAAACTGTTTTTT.

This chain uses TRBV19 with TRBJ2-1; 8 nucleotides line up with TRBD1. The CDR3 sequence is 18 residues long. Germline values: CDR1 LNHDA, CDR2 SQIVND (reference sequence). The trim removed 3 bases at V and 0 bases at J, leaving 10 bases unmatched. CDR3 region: CASSMPRAGGVSYNEQFF. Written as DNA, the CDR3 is TGTGCCAGTAGTATGCCGCGGGCAGGGGGCGTCTCCTACAATGAGCAGTTCTTC. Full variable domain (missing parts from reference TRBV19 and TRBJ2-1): DGGITQSPKYLFRKEGQNVTLSCEQNLNHDAMYWYRQDPGQGLRLIYYSQIVNDFQKGDIAEGYSVSREKKESFPLTVTSAQKNPTAFYLCASSMPRAGGVSYNEQFFGPGTRLTVL.

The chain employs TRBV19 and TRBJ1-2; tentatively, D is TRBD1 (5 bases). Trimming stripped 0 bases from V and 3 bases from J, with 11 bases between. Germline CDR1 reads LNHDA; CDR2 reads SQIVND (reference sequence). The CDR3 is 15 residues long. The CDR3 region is CASSIETRAHYGYTF. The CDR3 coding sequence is TGTGCCAGTAGTATAGAGACCAGGGCCCACTATGGCTACACCTTC.

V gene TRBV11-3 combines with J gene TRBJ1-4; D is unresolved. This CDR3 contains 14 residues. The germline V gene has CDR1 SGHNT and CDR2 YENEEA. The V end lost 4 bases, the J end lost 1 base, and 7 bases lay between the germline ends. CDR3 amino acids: CASSSEGTNEKLFF. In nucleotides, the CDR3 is TGTGCCAGCAGCTCTGAGGGAACTAATGAAAAACTGTTTTTT.

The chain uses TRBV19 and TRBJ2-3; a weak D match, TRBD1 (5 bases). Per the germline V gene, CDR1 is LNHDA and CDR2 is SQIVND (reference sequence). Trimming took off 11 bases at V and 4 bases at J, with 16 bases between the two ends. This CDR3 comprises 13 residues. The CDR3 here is CARTTKGSDTQYF. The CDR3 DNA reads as TGTGCCCGTACGACCAAGGGGTCAGATACGCAGTATTTT.

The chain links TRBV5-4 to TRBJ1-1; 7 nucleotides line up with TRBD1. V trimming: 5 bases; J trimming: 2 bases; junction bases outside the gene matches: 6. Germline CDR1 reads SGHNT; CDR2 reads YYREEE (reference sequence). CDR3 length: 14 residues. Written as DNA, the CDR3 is TGTGCCAGCAGACTGGGACAGATTAACACTGAAGCTTTCTTT. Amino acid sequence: CASRLGQINTEAFF.

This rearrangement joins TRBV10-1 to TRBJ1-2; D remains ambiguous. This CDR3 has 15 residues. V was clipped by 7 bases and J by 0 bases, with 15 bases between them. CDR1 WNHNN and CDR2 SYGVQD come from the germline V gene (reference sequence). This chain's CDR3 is CASNFQAESNYGYTF. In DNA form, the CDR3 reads TGCGCCAGCAACTTTCAGGCAGAGTCTAACTATGGCTACACCTTC.

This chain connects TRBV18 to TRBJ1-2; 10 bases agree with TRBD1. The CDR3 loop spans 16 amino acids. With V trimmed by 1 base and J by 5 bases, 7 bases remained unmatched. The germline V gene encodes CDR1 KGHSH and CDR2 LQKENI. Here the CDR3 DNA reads TGTGCCAGCTCACCACTTTCAGGGACAGGGGAATATGGCTACACCTTC. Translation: CASSPLSGTGEYGYTF.